This T cell receptor (beta chain) was retrieved from a study of regulatory T cells in long-lasting Graves disease. Both iRepertoire HTBI primers and Arm-PCR of CDR3 regions were used to build the TCR beta libraries. TCRdb processed the multiplex PCR reads anew with MiXCR; each CDR3 protein has one entry. The table shows roughly 500,000 distinct CDR3 sequences, with about 14% occurring only once. As to time point: newly diagnosed GD, antithyroid drugs for less than 3 months. Researchers made the TCR library from RNA that was extracted from PBMCs. Germline V lookup: CDR1 LGHNA, CDR2 YNFKEQ. Trimming removed 0 bases at V and 4 bases at J, with 12 bases between. The CDR3 length is 15 residues. This sample also belongs to another study, concerning T cells in Graves' hyperthyroidism and ophthalmopathy. This second study notes: Researchers found most expanded thyroid clonotypes above 0.001 in blood as well.

Here the sequenced sample was peripheral blood mononuclear cells (PBMCs), taken at new diagnosis, from a patient treated with antithyroid drugs. The origin of this receptor is a woman aged 45-60 years with Graves disease. V gene TRBV4-2 combines with J gene TRBJ1-1; D is unclear. CDR3: CASSQDADRGTEAFF. The CDR3 DNA follows: TGTGCCAGCAGCCAAGATGCGGACCGAGGCACTGAAGCTTTCTTT.